This TCR beta chain was sequenced during a study of shared T cell receptors in the human thymus. TCRdb keeps only in-frame clones here, not all; method: immunoSEQ multiplex PCR. There are hundreds of thousands of clones in the sample; about 90% occur only once, and 0.009% to 0.0095% lies in the top ten. V lost 1 base to trimming and J lost 4 bases; unmatched junction nucleotides: 11. Germline CDR1 is MGHDK and CDR2 is SYGVNS. The CDR3 runs 17 residues. These data were also filed under a second study, of human thymus T cells. That paper states: The thymus was resected at corrective cardiac surgery.

The chain has TRBV25-1 and TRBJ1-2, with 8 positions matching TRBD1. This TCR derives from a boy under two years old with a congenital heart defect. Sequences were obtained from thymocytes. Written as DNA, the CDR3 is TGTGCCAGCAGTGAATGGGGGCGGACAGGGCGAATCTATGGCTACACCTTC. Translation gives CASSEWGRTGRIYGYTF.